These 20 T cell receptor beta chains originate from one sample sequenced in a study of OX40 agonist ivuxolimab in advanced cancers. TCRdb keeps only in-frame clones here, not all; method: immunoSEQ multiplex PCR. The data show around 77,000 clones, 85% to 90% seen once. Sequences were derived from CD4+ or CD8+ T cells sorted from blood, sampled in a trial of the OX40 agonist ivuxolimab. The receptors were gathered from an adult with an advanced solid tumor such as melanoma, head and neck, liver or kidney cancer.

The genes are TRBV9 and TRBJ1-3, with no clear D. Germline CDR1 reads SGDLS; CDR2 reads YYNGEE. The CDR3 consists of 15 residues. V gave up 4 bases and J gave up 0 bases, with 11 bases separating them. The CDR3 nucleotides read TGTGCCAGCAGCCCCCTCCAAAGCTCTGGAAACACCATATATTTT. It is translated as CASSPLQSSGNTIYF. The full variable domain, with the rest looked up from reference TRBV9 and TRBJ1-3, is DSGVTQTPKHLITATGQRVTLRCSPRSGDLSVYWYQQSLDQGLQFLIQYYNGEERAKGNILERFSAQQFPDLHSELNLSSLELGDSALYFCASSPLQSSGNTIYFGEGSWLTVV.

The chain couples TRBV11-2 to TRBJ2-3, with 8 nucleotides matching TRBD2. Germline trimming cut 4 bases from V and 4 bases from J; bases unmatched to any gene: 7. The length of the CDR3 is 15 residues. Germline V lookup: CDR1 SGHAT, CDR2 FQNNGV. The CDR3 here is CASSYPAGGPDTQYF. The CDR3 DNA reads TGTGCCAGCAGCTACCCGGCGGGGGGTCCAGATACGCAGTATTTT.

The chain uses TRBV5-1 and TRBJ1-1; D perhaps matches TRBD1 (5 bases). With 3 bases removed from V and 8 bases from J, the gap between germline ends came to 20 bases. The V gene's germline CDR1 is SGHRS and CDR2 YFSETQ. The CDR3 loop spans 15 amino acids. CDR3 bases: TGCGCCAGCAGCTATCTGGAGACAGCCGGATTAGAAGCTTTCTTT. Encoded protein: CASSYLETAGLEAFF.

J is TRBJ2-3 and V is TRBV19; 9 bases match TRBD2. The CDR3 is made up of 15 amino acids. Germline V CDR1 and CDR2: LNHDA, SQIVND (reference sequence). The junction had 5 bases not matched to a gene; V was cut back by 5 bases and J by 2 bases. The CDR3 nucleotides are TGTGCCAGTAGTCCCCTAGCGGGGTTCACAGATACGCAGTATTTT. This translates into CASSPLAGFTDTQYF.

The chain has TRBV11-3 and TRBJ2-5; possibly TRBD1 for D (6 bases). Trimming stripped 5 bases from V and 4 bases from J, with 14 bases between. Germline CDR1 is SGHNT and CDR2 is YENEEA. The CDR3 is 14 amino acids. The CDR3 DNA follows: TGTGCCAGCAGCGTCCTCAGGGGATCAGAGACCCAGTACTTC. Translated: CASSVLRGSETQYF. Based on the CDR3 plus reference TRBV11-3 and TRBJ2-5, the full variable domain is EAGVVQSPRYKIIEKKQPVAFWCNPISGHNTLYWYLQNLGQGPELLIRYENEEAVDDSQLPKDRFSAERLKGVDSTLKIQPAELGDSAVYLCASSVLRGSETQYFGPGTRLLVL.

The V gene is TRBV7-3, the J gene TRBJ2-1; 9 bases are a match to TRBD1. V gave up 2 bases and J gave up 6 bases; unmatched junction bases: 5. Germline-derived CDR1 and CDR2 are SGHTA and FQGTGA. The CDR3 sequence is 15 residues long. Here the CDR3 DNA reads TGTGCCAGCAGCTTAGGACAGGGGACCCTCAATGAGCAGTTCTTC. This encodes CASSLGQGTLNEQFF. The full variable domain, its missing parts supplied by reference TRBV7-3 and TRBJ2-1, is GAGVSQTPSNKVTEKGKYVELRCDPISGHTALYWYRQSLGQGPEFLIYFQGTGAADDSGLPNDRFFAVRPEGSVSTLKIQRTERGDSAVYLCASSLGQGTLNEQFFGPGTRLTVL.

This clone was recorded only once. The CDR3 here is CASSFSGGFNNEQFF. The CDR3 nucleotides read TGTGCCAGCAGCTTTTCCGGGGGGTTTAACAATGAGCAGTTCTTC. V usage is TRBV7-9 and J usage is TRBJ2-1; 7 nucleotides agree with TRBD2. Germline V CDR1 and CDR2: SEHNR, FQNEAQ (reference sequence). CDR3 size: 15 residues. After removal of 3 bases from V and 5 bases from J, the junction contained 7 bases not matched to a gene.

This sequence joins TRBV6-5 and TRBJ2-1, with D perhaps matching TRBD1 or TRBD2 (6 bases each). V was pared by 0 bases and J by 6 bases, with 15 bases between. This CDR3 has 16 amino acids. CDR1 is MNHEY, CDR2 SVGAGI, per germline. DNA of the CDR3: TGTGCCAGCAGTTACTCGATTAGGGGGGAGACCAATGAGCAGTTCTTC. Translation gives CASSYSIRGETNEQFF.

The chain joins TRBV7-9 to TRBJ2-2, with a tentative D call TRBD2 (6 bases). Germline assignment: CDR1 SEHNR and CDR2 FQNEAQ (reference sequence). Trimming pared 1 base from V and 2 bases from J, leaving 11 bases between. The CDR3 is made up of 16 amino acids. DNA for the CDR3: TGTGCCAGCAGCTTAGGGGTAGCGGCAAACACCGGGGAGCTGTTTTTT. It codes for CASSLGVAANTGELFF.

J is TRBJ2-1 and V is TRBV14, with D hard to call. The CDR3 is 12 amino acids. The V end lost 5 bases, the J end lost 8 bases, and 10 bases lay between the germline ends. The germline CDR1 and CDR2 sequences are SGHDN and FVKESK. The DNA for the CDR3 is TGTGCCAGCAGCTCGCTTTTCTATGAGCAGTTCTTC. This translates into CASSSLFYEQFF.

V gene TRBV9 combines with J gene TRBJ2-1; 8 nucleotides line up with TRBD2. Germline CDR1 is SGDLS and CDR2 is YYNGEE. The CDR3 runs 18 residues. With V trimmed by 4 bases and J by 6 bases, 18 bases remained unmatched. This CDR3 is CASSPIPAGARGGNEQFF. The CDR3 region has the DNA TGTGCCAGCAGCCCCATCCCAGCGGGGGCCCGCGGGGGCAATGAGCAGTTCTTC.

The genes are TRBV5-1 and TRBJ2-7, with D maybe TRBD2 (5 bases). Germline CDR1 reads SGHRS; CDR2 reads YFSETQ. V lost 3 bases and J 10 bases, leaving 17 bases between the germline ends. The CDR3 runs to 13 residues. CDR3 amino acids: CASSSDGVLEQYF. CDR3 DNA: TGCGCCAGCAGCTCTGACGGGGTGTTGGAACAGTACTTC. The whole variable domain, filled in from reference TRBV5-1 and TRBJ2-7, reads KAGVTQTPRYLIKTRGQQVTLSCSPISGHRSVSWYQQTPGQGLQFLFEYFSETQRNKGNFPGRFSGRQFSNSRSEMNVSTLELGDSALYLCASSSDGVLEQYFGPGTRLTVT.

The V call is TRBV7-3, the J call TRBJ2-1; TRBD1 matches 7 bases. Trimming took 4 bases from V and 1 from J; bases not matched to a gene: 4. CDR3 length: 15 amino acids. CDR1 is SGHTA and CDR2 is FQGTGA in the germline V gene. CDR3 region: CASSSTTGSYNEQFF. Here the CDR3 DNA reads TGTGCCAGCAGCTCCACGACAGGGTCCTACAATGAGCAGTTCTTC.

In its sample, this clone was seen a few times. The chain combines TRBV7-9 with TRBJ1-5; TRBD1 is a possible D gene (5 bases). The ends were cut back, 5 bases at V and 5 bases at J, with 13 bases in the middle. In germline, CDR1 is SEHNR, CDR2 FQNEAQ (reference sequence). The CDR3 length is 14 residues. Here the CDR3 DNA reads TGTGCCAGCAGCGGCGGATCACAGGATCAGCCCCAGCATTTT. Translated, it gives CASSGGSQDQPQHF. The complete variable domain, with remaining parts taken from reference TRBV7-9 and TRBJ1-5, reads DTGVSQNPRHKITKRGQNVTFRCDPISEHNRLYWYRQTLGQGPEFLTYFQNEAQLEKSRLLSDRFSAERPKGSFSTLEIQRTEQGDSAMYLCASSGGSQDQPQHFGDGTRLSIL.

V and J are TRBV5-1 and TRBJ1-4; 7 bases match TRBD1. The CDR3 is 14 amino acids. V was clipped by 4 bases and J by 2 bases; unmatched bases: 2. The germline V gene encodes CDR1 SGHRS and CDR2 YFSETQ. CDR3 amino acids: CASSQTGTNEKLFF. The CDR3 region has the DNA TGCGCCAGCAGCCAGACAGGGACTAATGAAAAACTGTTTTTT.

The chain employs TRBV19 and TRBJ2-7; TRBD1 matches at 12 bases. Per the germline V gene, CDR1 is LNHDA and CDR2 is SQIVND (reference sequence). The CDR3 loop spans 14 amino acids. With 6 bases clipped from V and 5 bases from J, the junction kept 5 bases outside the gene matches. The CDR3 is CASRKGQGADEQYF. CDR3 sequence (DNA): TGTGCCAGTAGGAAGGGACAGGGGGCGGACGAGCAGTACTTC.

The gene calls are TRBV11-2 and TRBJ1-2; possible D gene TRBD1, 5 bases. There are 15 residues in the CDR3. In germline, CDR1 is SGHAT, CDR2 FQNNGV. Between the trimmed V and J ends, which lost 4 bases and 1 base, there was a span of 13 bases. The CDR3 reads CASSSSRQSNYGYTF. As DNA, the CDR3 is TGTGCCAGCAGCTCCAGCCGACAGAGTAACTATGGCTACACCTTC.

The count of this clone is one. This chain connects TRBV6-6 to TRBJ1-2, with a possible D match to TRBD1 (5 bases). Trimming removed 2 bases from V and 6 bases from J, with 13 bases in between. Germline V lookup: CDR1 MNHNY, CDR2 SVGAGI (reference sequence). This CDR3 has 14 residues. CDR3 nucleotide sequence: TGTGCCAGCAGTTACCCGGGACGGGAGGATGGCTACACCTTC. Residues: CASSYPGREDGYTF.

This rearrangement joins TRBV28 to TRBJ1-2, with D unresolved. The CDR3 length is 15 residues. Trimming stripped 3 bases from V and 2 bases from J, with 13 bases between. In germline, CDR1 is MDHEN, CDR2 SYDVKM. CDR3 sequence: CASSLGFLSNYGYTF. CDR3 coding DNA: TGTGCCAGCAGTTTGGGTTTCCTATCCAACTATGGCTACACCTTC.

This clone was seen only once. The chain joins TRBV19 to TRBJ2-1, with TRBD1 matching over 8 bases. Looked up from germline, CDR1 is LNHDA and CDR2 is SQIVND (reference sequence). The CDR3 contains 15 residues. V dropped 5 bases and J dropped 5; count of bases not matched to a gene: 8. The CDR3 coding sequence is TGTGCCAGTAGTCCTACGACAGGGGTCAACAATGAGCAGTTCTTC. Translating gives CASSPTTGVNNEQFF.